This T cell receptor (beta chain) was sequenced during a study of cytomegalovirus exposure and HLA in healthy donors. The PCR employed 60 Vbeta primers together with 13 Jbeta primers. The table came from immunoSEQ multiplex PCR; TCRdb's copy has only in-frame clones and leaves some out. Counted here are roughly 90,000 clones, 80% to 90% occurring once; the ten biggest clones make up about 2.5%. The receptor's source is a man between 18 and 35 years old in good health and CMV-seronegative. Sequencing was carried out using PBMCs.

The CDR3 DNA reads as TGTGCCAGCAGCCCCGGGACTAGCCGCTTGAGCGAGCAGTACTTC. It specifies CASSPGTSRLSEQYF. The gene calls are TRBV9 and TRBJ2-7, with 9 bases identical to TRBD2. The V segment lost 4 bases and the J segment 6 bases; nucleotides outside the gene matches: 11. The CDR3 is 15 amino acids. The germline CDR1 and CDR2 sequences are SGDLS and YYNGEE. Based on the CDR3 plus reference TRBV9 and TRBJ2-7, the full variable domain is DSGVTQTPKHLITATGQRVTLRCSPRSGDLSVYWYQQSLDQGLQFLIQYYNGEERAKGNILERFSAQQFPDLHSELNLSSLELGDSALYFCASSPGTSRLSEQYFGPGTRLTVT.